What follows describes a single T cell receptor beta chain. Its specificity is unknown. Repertoires were generated with immunoSEQ multiplex PCR, while TCRdb's copy carries only in-frame clones and drops some. The profile covers around 89,000 clones, with roughly 91% appearing a single time and around a fifth taken by the ten largest. The germline V gene has CDR1 MNHNY and CDR2 SVGAGI (reference sequence). Trimming cost V 5 bases and J 4 bases; bases outside gene matches: 6. This CDR3 is 15 amino acids long. The data were obtained in a study of T cell responses to AZD1222 COVID-19 vaccine. Study-level findings and limits: CD4 TCRs associated with vaccination spanned spike, dominating at 160-218 and 743-854. Seropositive at baseline were only a handful of AZD1222 recipients. Mostly white British, mostly female donors; authors suggested clonal diversity may be underestimated.

The sequence derives from an adult in good health. This chain links TRBV6-6 with TRBJ2-1, with 9 bases identical to TRBD1. This material consisted of peripheral blood, taken on day 0 of AZD1222 vaccination. The CDR3 coding sequence is TGTGCCAGCAGTACCGGACAGGGGTTGTACAATGAGCAGTTCTTC. Its protein product is CASSTGQGLYNEQFF.